The 30 T cell receptor beta chains presented below share a single source sample, sequenced in a study of breast tumors, draining lymph nodes, adjacent tissues. Samples came from axillary lymph nodes draining the breast cancer. A single record per CDR3 protein comes from TCRdb applying MiXCR to the multiplex PCR reads. The sample yields hundreds of thousands of distinct CDR3 sequences, around 32% seen once. Sequencing was carried out using axillary lymph node tissue. Receptors were obtained from a female donor with breast cancer. Some clones in this sample may be carry-over from other donors' samples.

The sample holds many counts of this clonotype. The chain recombines TRBV5-1 with TRBJ2-1, with 14 bases matching TRBD2. Germline V gives CDR1 SGHRS, CDR2 YFSETQ. The CDR3 has 17 amino acids. J was trimmed by 5 bases and V by 4 bases; bases with no gene match: 8. The CDR3 reads CASSEGTSGRTHNEQFF. As DNA, the CDR3 is TGCGCCAGCAGCGAGGGGACTAGCGGGAGAACCCACAATGAGCAGTTCTTC.

This clonotype was observed many times. The genes are TRBV6-6 and TRBJ2-7, with TRBD1 identical over 8 bases. The CDR3 is 14 amino acids. V trimming: 0 bases; J trimming: 3 bases; junction bases outside the gene matches: 1. Germline V gene lookup returns CDR1 MNHNY and CDR2 SVGAGI (reference sequence). CDR3 protein: CASSYSDRGYEQYF. DNA of the CDR3: TGTGCCAGCAGTTACTCTGACAGGGGCTACGAGCAGTACTTC.

The rearrangement links TRBV20-1 to TRBJ1-3, with D perhaps matching TRBD1 (5 bases). CDR3 length equals 16 residues. V shed 5 bases and J shed 10 bases, with 27 bases lying between them. Looked up from germline, CDR1 is DFQATT and CDR2 is SNEGSKA (reference sequence). The CDR3 sequence is CSASGLAGGVGITIYF. Here the CDR3 DNA reads TGCAGTGCTTCCGGACTAGCGGGAGGGGTAGGAATAACCATATATTTT.

This clonotype was seen ten or more times. One end of the junction fails to match germline, which may point to a read error. The chain employs TRBV6-5 and TRBJ1-6; a possible D gene is TRBD1 (5 bases). The CDR3 is made up of 17 amino acids. CDR1 MNHEY and CDR2 SVGAGI come from the germline V gene. Here the CDR3 DNA reads TGTGCCAGCAGTCACTCGATGTTGAGACAGCGTAATTCACCCCTCCACTTT. Its protein product is CASSHSMLRQRNSPLHF.

V is TRBV29-1 and J is TRBJ1-1, with TRBD1 matching over 7 bases. This CDR3 is built from 14 residues. Trimming took 3 bases from V and 7 from J; bases not matched to a gene: 11. Germline V gene data show CDR1 as SQVTM and CDR2 as ANQGSEA. The DNA for the CDR3 is TGCAGCGTTGATAAAACAGGGGCCGCCTTTGAAGCTTTCTTT. Translated: CSVDKTGAAFEAFF. Complete variable domain (other parts from reference TRBV29-1 and TRBJ1-1): SAVISQKPSRDICQRGTSLTIQCQVDSQVTMMFWYRQQPGQSLTLIATANQGSEATYESGFVIDKFPISRPNLTFSTLTVSNMSPEDSSIYLCSVDKTGAAFEAFFGQGTRLTVV.

This clonotype has at least ten counts. The V gene is TRBV7-8, the J gene TRBJ2-1; D is unresolved. The CDR3 length is 13 residues. V was pared by 0 bases and J by 10 bases, with 10 bases between. Germline V gene lookup returns CDR1 SGHVS and CDR2 FQNEAQ. The CDR3 nucleotides read TGTGCCAGCAGCTTAGCGGTTAAGAGGGAGCAGTTCTTC. This codes for CASSLAVKREQFF.

V is TRBV9 and J is TRBJ1-2, with D unresolved. V gave up 0 bases and J gave up 4 bases, with 28 bases separating them. The CDR3 contains 20 residues. The germline V gene encodes CDR1 SGDLS and CDR2 YYNGEE. The CDR3 region is CASSVAHTGELFKVGYGYTF. The CDR3 DNA is TGTGCCAGCAGCGTAGCACACACCGGGGAGCTGTTTAAGGTGGGCTATGGCTACACCTTC.

This chain links TRBV6-5 with TRBJ2-7; 8 nucleotides agree with TRBD1. Unmatched junction bases numbered 8, after V lost 5 bases and J lost 2 bases. The CDR3 runs 15 residues. Germline V CDR1 and CDR2: MNHEY, SVGAGI. Here the CDR3 DNA reads TGTGCCAGCAGTAGTCACAGGGGGGACACCTACGAGCAGTACTTC. It codes for CASSSHRGDTYEQYF.

This clonotype was counted ten times or more. The rearrangement joins TRBV5-1 to TRBJ2-5; 7 positions match TRBD1. Trimming took 4 bases from V and 1 from J; bases not matched to a gene: 4. CDR1 SGHRS and CDR2 YFSETQ come from the germline V gene. This CDR3 has 14 residues. The DNA of the CDR3 is TGCGCCAGCAGCCATGGGACAGCCCAAGAGACCCAGTACTTC. This gives the protein CASSHGTAQETQYF.

At least ten counts were recorded for this clonotype. The chain carries TRBV11-2 and TRBJ2-1; TRBD2 matches at 10 bases. This CDR3 comprises 17 residues. The trim removed 0 bases at V and 4 bases at J, leaving 6 bases unmatched. Per germline, CDR1 SGHAT and CDR2 FQNNGV. CDR3 sequence (DNA): TGTGCCAGCAGCTTAGATGAAACTAGCGGGAATTACAATGAGCAGTTCTTC. Encoded protein: CASSLDETSGNYNEQFF.

V usage is TRBV5-1 and J usage is TRBJ1-1; D is uncertain. V was clipped by 1 base and J by 2 bases, with 9 bases between them. This CDR3 is 14 amino acids long. The germline V gene has CDR1 SGHRS and CDR2 YFSETQ. The CDR3 region has the DNA TGCGCCAGCAGCTTGAGGGCGGAAAACACTGAAGCTTTCTTT. Translated, it gives CASSLRAENTEAFF.

A word on this clonotype: This CDR3 fails to terminate in the conserved phenylalanine or tryptophan, so it likely reflects a read error. The rearrangement uses TRBV28 and TRBJ2-1; D is possibly TRBD1 or TRBD2 (5 bases each). The germline V gene encodes CDR1 MDHEN and CDR2 SYDVKM. The CDR3 has 10 residues. Between the trimmed V and J ends, which lost 5 bases and 9 bases, there was a span of 5 bases. The CDR3 spells CASSGTEQFL. As DNA, the CDR3 is TGTGCCAGCAGTGGGACTGAGCAGTTCCTC.

The table lists this clonotype with a count of one. The chain has TRBV2 and TRBJ1-2, with a tentative D call TRBD1 (6 bases). The germline gives CDR1 SNHLY, CDR2 FYNNEI. Deletions cut 7 bases from V and 12 bases from J, with 18 bases between. This CDR3 has 12 residues. This CDR3 reads CASNWGAAGNTF. CDR3 coding DNA: TGTGCCAGCAACTGGGGGGCGGCTGGAAACACCTTC.

In this sample, this clonotype turned up a few times. The V and J genes are TRBV7-6 and TRBJ1-4; 7 bases match TRBD1. This CDR3 contains 15 residues. The germline gives CDR1 SGHVS, CDR2 FNYEAQ. V dropped 5 bases and J dropped 4; count of bases not matched to a gene: 7. Here the CDR3 reads CASSVSGQNNEKLFF. The DNA of the CDR3 is TGTGCCAGCAGCGTTTCGGGACAGAATAATGAAAAACTGTTTTTT.

This clonotype has at least ten counts. The chain carries TRBV11-2 and TRBJ2-1; 11 nucleotides line up with TRBD2. The ends lost 3 bases at V and 8 bases at J; junction bases unmatched: 6. The CDR3 runs to 15 residues. The germline V gene encodes CDR1 SGHAT and CDR2 FQNNGV. CDR3 nucleotide sequence: TGTGCCAGCAGCTTTGTCCCTAGCGGGAGGTATGAGCAGTTCTTC. This encodes CASSFVPSGRYEQFF.

The chain recombines TRBV14 with TRBJ1-6, with D tentatively TRBD1 (5 bases). The V gene's germline CDR1 is SGHDN and CDR2 FVKESK. The CDR3 is 13 amino acids. V shed 5 bases and J shed 11 bases, with 13 bases lying between them. The chain's CDR3 is CASSAGGTPPLHF. In DNA form, the CDR3 reads TGTGCCAGCAGCGCTGGGGGGACCCCACCCCTCCACTTT.

As concerns this clonotype: A read error may explain this, as a much larger clone is one base away. This chain uses TRBV7-2 with TRBJ2-3, with 9 bases aligning to TRBD2. Germline V gene sequence: CDR1 SGHTA, CDR2 FQGNSA. The CDR3 extends over 17 amino acids. DNA of the CDR3: TGTGCCAGCAGCTTACTAGCGGGATTTCTAGGCACAGATCCGCAGTATTTT. Amino acids: CASSLLAGFLGTDPQYF. Variable domain in full (rest from reference TRBV7-2 and TRBJ2-3): GAGVSQSPSNKVTEKGKDVELRCDPISGHTALYWYRQSLGQGLEFLIYFQGNSAPDKSGLPSDRFSAERTGGSVSTLTIQRTQQEDSAVYLCASSLLAGFLGTDPQYFGPGTRLTVL.

This clonotype was seen at least ten times. The chain links TRBV20-1 to TRBJ2-1, with unresolved D. Looked up from germline, CDR1 is DFQATT and CDR2 is SNEGSKA (reference sequence). Trimming cost V 3 bases and J 4 bases, with 10 bases left between them. The CDR3 has 13 amino acids. The DNA of the CDR3 is TGCAGTGCTAGCAGCTCCCGTTACAATGAGCAGTTCTTC. The encoded protein is CSASSSRYNEQFF.

Remarks on this clonotype: One junction end disagrees with the germline gene, perhaps due to a read error. The chain combines TRBV6-4 with TRBJ2-3; perhaps TRBD2 as D (6 bases). The CDR3 has 15 residues. The germline V gene encodes CDR1 MRHNA and CDR2 SNTAGT. The CDR3 DNA follows: TGTGCCGGCAGTCAATCCGGGACTAGCACAGATACGCAGTATTTT. Amino acid sequence: CAGSQSGTSTDTQYF.

This clonotype was counted ten times or more. The CDR3 nucleotides read TGTGCCAGCACTCCTCGGGGGACAGGGGCCACAGAGACCCAGTACTTC. It specifies CASTPRGTGATETQYF. The chain couples TRBV7-9 to TRBJ2-5; the match to TRBD1 covers 10 bases. Unmatched junction bases numbered 12, after V lost 7 bases and J lost 4 bases. The CDR3 extends over 16 amino acids. The germline CDR1 and CDR2 sequences are SEHNR and FQNEAQ (reference sequence).

This chain uses TRBV9 with TRBJ1-1; D may be TRBD1 (5 bases). The CDR3 is 15 residues long. V was pared by 3 bases and J by 2 bases, with 14 bases between. The germline V gene has CDR1 SGDLS and CDR2 YYNGEE. CDR3: CASSDTMGVNTEAFF. The CDR3 DNA sequence: TGTGCCAGCAGCGACACGATGGGGGTAAACACTGAAGCTTTCTTT.

This clonotype was seen at least ten times. V is TRBV19 and J is TRBJ2-7, with D perhaps TRBD1 (6 bases). Germline V gene data show CDR1 as LNHDA and CDR2 as SQIVND (reference sequence). V was trimmed by 4 bases and J by 4 bases, leaving 8 bases between them. The CDR3 length is 12 residues. The DNA of the CDR3 is TGTGCCAGTAGTAGGGGGCCATACGAGCAGTACTTC. As protein: CASSRGPYEQYF. The whole variable domain, remainder taken from reference TRBV19 and TRBJ2-7, is DGGITQSPKYLFRKEGQNVTLSCEQNLNHDAMYWYRQDPGQGLRLIYYSQIVNDFQKGDIAEGYSVSREKKESFPLTVTSAQKNPTAFYLCASSRGPYEQYFGPGTRLTVT.

Turning to this clonotype: One junction end does not reproduce the germline sequence, and a read error may be involved. V gene TRBV5-1 combines with J gene TRBJ1-4; TRBD1 agrees at 8 bases. The CDR3 length is 13 residues. The germline V gene encodes CDR1 SGHRS and CDR2 YFSETQ. The CDR3 nucleotides read TGCGCCAGTGGACAGGGACCTAATGAAAACCTGTTTTTT. Encoded protein: CASGQGPNENLFF. The entire variable domain, with the rest obtained from reference TRBV5-1 and TRBJ1-4, is as follows: KAGVTQTPRYLIKTRGQQVTLSCSPISGHRSVSWYQQTPGQGLQFLFEYFSETQRNKGNFPGRFSGRQFSNSRSEMNVSTLELGDSALYLCASGQGPNENLFFGSGTQLSVL.

Worth noting for this clonotype: This may stem from a read error, because a much larger clone lies one nucleotide away. This chain links TRBV5-6 with TRBJ2-5, with D unclear. This CDR3 comprises 14 residues. Germline-derived CDR1 and CDR2 are SGHDT and YYEEEE. The CDR3 sequence: CTWQTGVDQETQYF. Written as DNA, the CDR3 is TGTACCTGGCAGACGGGTGTTGACCAAGAGACCCAGTACTTC.

The rearrangement links TRBV20-1 to TRBJ2-3, with D possibly matching TRBD1 (5 bases). Trimming removed 6 bases from V and 1 base from J, with 17 bases in between. Germline CDR1 DFQATT, CDR2 SNEGSKA (reference sequence). The CDR3 is 15 amino acids. CDR3 in amino acids: CSATLTVGGTDTQYF. The CDR3 nucleotides are TGCAGTGCAACCCTGACAGTGGGTGGCACAGATACGCAGTATTTT.

This clonotype was counted ten times or more. This chain uses TRBV6-1 with TRBJ2-7; unclear D gene. The CDR3 totals 13 residues. V was cut by 6 bases and J by 2 bases, with 11 bases left in between. Germline CDR1 MNHNS, CDR2 SASEGT. The CDR3 reads CASSTAFTYEQYF. In nucleotides, the CDR3 is TGTGCCAGCAGCACAGCCTTTACCTACGAGCAGTACTTC.

In this sample, this clonotype turned up many times. Sequence at one end of the junction differs from germline and may be a read error. V and J are TRBV7-7 and TRBJ2-5, with 7 bases lining up with TRBD2. The germline CDR1 and CDR2 sequences are SSHAT and FNYEAQ (reference sequence). The CDR3 covers 14 residues. The DNA for the CDR3 is TGTGCTAGCAGCTTAGCGGGTAGGAGTGGGACCCAGTACTTC. Amino acids: CASSLAGRSGTQYF.

This clonotype was seen repeatedly, ten times or more. The chain uses TRBV6-5 and TRBJ2-3; no clear D gene. This CDR3 has 14 amino acids. With 10 bases removed from V and 0 bases from J, the gap between germline ends came to 14 bases. Germline assignment: CDR1 MNHEY and CDR2 SVGAGI. CDR3 DNA sequence: TGTGCCACAACGCCACCCCGAAGCACAGATACGCAGTATTTT. Translated, it gives CATTPPRSTDTQYF.

The table lists this clonotype with many counts. The chain couples TRBV18 to TRBJ2-7; D gene uncertain. V dropped 8 bases and J dropped 0 bases, with 14 bases sitting between them. The CDR3 is made up of 14 amino acids. Germline CDR1 reads KGHSH; CDR2 reads LQKENI. DNA for the CDR3: TGTGCCAGCAAAAAAGATACCGACTCCTACGAGCAGTACTTC. Translated, it gives CASKKDTDSYEQYF.

Details on this clonotype: This clone may be a read error of a much larger clone one base away. V gene TRBV18 combines with J gene TRBJ1-2; D remains unclear. The germline V gene has CDR1 KGHSH and CDR2 LQKENI. There are 11 residues in the CDR3. In nucleotides, the CDR3 is TGTGCCGGCTCACCACAAGAAGGCTACACCTTC. It is translated as CAGSPQEGYTF.